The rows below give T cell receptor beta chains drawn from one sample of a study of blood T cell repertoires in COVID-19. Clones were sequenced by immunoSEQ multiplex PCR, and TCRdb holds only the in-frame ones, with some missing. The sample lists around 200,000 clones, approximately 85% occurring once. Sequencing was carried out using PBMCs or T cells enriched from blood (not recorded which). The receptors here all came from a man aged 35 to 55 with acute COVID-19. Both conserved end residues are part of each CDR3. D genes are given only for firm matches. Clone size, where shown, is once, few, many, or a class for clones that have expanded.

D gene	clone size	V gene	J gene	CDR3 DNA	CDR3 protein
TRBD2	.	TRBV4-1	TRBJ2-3	TGCGCCAGCAGCGCGGCGACTAGCTTGGCTACGCAGTATTTT	CASSAATSLATQYF
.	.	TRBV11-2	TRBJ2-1	TGTGCCAGCAGCGCCTCGGGACTCCGGGAGCAGTTCTTC	CASSASGLREQFF
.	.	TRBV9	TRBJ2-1	TGTGCAGGGGGGGACCTCTCCTACAATGAGCAGTTCTTC	CAGGDLSYNEQFF
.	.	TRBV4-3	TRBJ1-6	TGCGCCAGCAGCCAAGATGCGACAGGACCTAATTCACCCCTCCACTTT	CASSQDATGPNSPLHF
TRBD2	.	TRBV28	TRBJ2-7	TGTGCCAGCAGTTTGTCCCCCCTAGCGGCCCGAAGCTCCTACGAGCAGTACTTC	CASSLSPLAARSSYEQYF
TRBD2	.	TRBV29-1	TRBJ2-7	TGCAGCGTTGGGACTAGCGGGGCCTCCTACGAGCAGTACTTC	CSVGTSGASYEQYF
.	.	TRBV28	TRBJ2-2	TGTGCCAGCAGTTGGCCTTCTACCGGGGAGCTGTTTTTT	CASSWPSTGELFF
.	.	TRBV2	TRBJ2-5	TGTGCCTCCCGGAGGGGCCAAGAGACCCAGTACTTC	CASRRGQETQYF
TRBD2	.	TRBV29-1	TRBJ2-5	TGCAGCGTTTCCGGGGGGGTCCAAGAGACCCAGTACTTC	CSVSGGVQETQYF
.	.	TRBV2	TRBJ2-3	TGTGCCATCGATGCCACTAGCACAGATACGCAGTATTTT	CAIDATSTDTQYF
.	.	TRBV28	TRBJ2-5	TGTGCCAGCAGTACGCTAGTGACGACCCAGTACTTC	CASSTLVTTQYF
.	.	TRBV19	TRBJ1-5	TGTGCCAGTAAAGATTCGCAGGGCAGCAATCAGCCCCAGCATTTT	CASKDSQGSNQPQHF
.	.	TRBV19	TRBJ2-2	TGTGCCAGTATGGGGCCCGGGGAGCTGTTTTTT	CASMGPGELFF
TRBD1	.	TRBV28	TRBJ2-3	TGTGCCAGCCCCCCAGGGGGACAGGGTCCGTATACGCAGTATTTT	CASPPGGQGPYTQYF
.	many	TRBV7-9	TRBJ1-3	TGTGCCAGCAGCTTTGTGCCAACTTACACCATATATTTT	CASSFVPTYTIYF
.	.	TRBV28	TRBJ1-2	TGTGCCAGCAGGCGGGGCACCAGTAACTATGGCTACACCTTC	CASRRGTSNYGYTF
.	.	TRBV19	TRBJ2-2	TGTGCCAGTAGTCCCGAGAGAACCGGGGAGCTGTTTTTT	CASSPERTGELFF
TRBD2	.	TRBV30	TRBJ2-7	TGTGCCTGGAGTTTTAGCGGGCAGCAGGGAGGTTATCCCTACGAGCAGTACTTC	CAWSFSGQQGGYPYEQYF
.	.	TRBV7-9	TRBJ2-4	TGTGCCAGCAGACTAGGCGGACTAGCCAAAAACATTCAGTACTTC	CASRLGGLAKNIQYF
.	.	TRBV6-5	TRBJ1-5	TGTGCCAGCAGCCGGGGGGCATTCGGCAATCAGCCCCAGCATTTT	CASSRGAFGNQPQHF
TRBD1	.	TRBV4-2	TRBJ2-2	TGTGCCAGCAGCCAAGCCCGGACAGGAGCCGGGGAGCTGTTTTTT	CASSQARTGAGELFF
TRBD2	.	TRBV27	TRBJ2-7	TGTGCCAGCAGTCGGACTAGCGGGAGTTACGAGCAGTACTTC	CASSRTSGSYEQYF
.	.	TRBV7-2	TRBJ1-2	TGTGCCAGCAGCTCCGGAGGTGGCTACACCTTC	CASSSGGGYTF
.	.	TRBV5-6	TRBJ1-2	TGTGCCAGCAGCTTGGGAGATTATGGCTACACCTTC	CASSLGDYGYTF
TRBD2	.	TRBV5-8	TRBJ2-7	TGTGCCAGCACCCGATCGGGTAGCGGGAGTTCTTACGAGCAGTACTTC	CASTRSGSGSSYEQYF
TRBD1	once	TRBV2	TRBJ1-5	TGTGCCAGCAGCTCGTTGACAGGGGCCTCCAGTCAGCCCCAGCATTTT	CASSSLTGASSQPQHF
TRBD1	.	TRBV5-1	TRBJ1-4	TGCGCCAGCAGCCTTCAAGCCGGGACAGGGGATGAAAAACTGTTTTTT	CASSLQAGTGDEKLFF
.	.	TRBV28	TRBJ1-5	TGTGCCAGCAGTTTATTAGGGGCCCACCAGCCCCAGCATTTT	CASSLLGAHQPQHF
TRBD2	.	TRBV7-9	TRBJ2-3	TGTGCCAGCAGCCTCGGACTAGCTGCAGATACGCAGTATTTT	CASSLGLAADTQYF
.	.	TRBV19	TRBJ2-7	TGTGCCAGTAGTAGGGGGCTTCTCGAGCAGCAGTACTTC	CASSRGLLEQQYF
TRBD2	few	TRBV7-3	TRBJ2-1	TGTGCCAGCAGCCCAGTAGCGGGAAGGGGACGCAATGAGCAGTTCTTC	CASSPVAGRGRNEQFF
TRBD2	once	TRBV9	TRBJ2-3	TGTGCCAGCAGCGTAGGACTAGCGGGAGGCTTGGGAGATACGCAGTATTTT	CASSVGLAGGLGDTQYF
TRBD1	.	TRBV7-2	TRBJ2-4	TGTGCCAGCAGCTCTCGTGGACAGGGGGCAGGGGAAAACATTCAGTACTTC	CASSSRGQGAGENIQYF
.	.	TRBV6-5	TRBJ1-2	TGTGCCAGCAGTTACGGGCGGGGCTACTATGGCTACACCTTC	CASSYGRGYYGYTF
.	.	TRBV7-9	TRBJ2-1	TGTGCCAGCAGCCAAGGCCCCCAGGGATTTGGTGAGCAGTTCTTC	CASSQGPQGFGEQFF
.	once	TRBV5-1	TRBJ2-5	TGCGCCAGCAGCCCCCGCGGAGGGTCCCTTGGAGAGACCCAGTACTTC	CASSPRGGSLGETQYF
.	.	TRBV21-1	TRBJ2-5	TGTGCCAGCAGCTACAAGTTCCCAGGGGCGCGGGAGACCCAGTACTTC	CASSYKFPGARETQYF
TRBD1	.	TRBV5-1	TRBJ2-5	TGCGCCAGCAGCGGGACAGAGCAAGAGACCCAGTACTTC	CASSGTEQETQYF
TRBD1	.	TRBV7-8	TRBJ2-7	TGTGCCAGCAGCAAGAGCCCGCAGGGGGATTACGAGCAGTACTTC	CASSKSPQGDYEQYF
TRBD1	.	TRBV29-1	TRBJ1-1	TGCAGCGGTTCAGGGGGCTGGAACACTGAAGCTTTCTTT	CSGSGGWNTEAFF
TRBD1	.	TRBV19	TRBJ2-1	TGTGCCAGTAGTGACAACAGGGGAAATGAGCAGTTCTTC	CASSDNRGNEQFF